The clone carrying this T cell receptor beta chain was seen at least ten times. The data stem from a study of T cells in Graves' hyperthyroidism and ophthalmopathy. RNA transcripts gave rise to amplified TCR beta CDR3 regions. Initially, a first-round RT-PCR of the TCR CDR3 employed the HTBI primer set. TCRdb re-analysed the multiplex PCR reads in MiXCR, keeping a single row per CDR3 protein. The sample carries 370,000 or so distinct CDR3 sequences, 20% to 30% recorded once. Germline V gene data show CDR1 as SGHKS and CDR2 as YYEKEE (reference sequence). The V and J ends lost 2 bases and 2 bases respectively, with 9 bases between them. CDR3 length: 14 residues.

This chain joins TRBV5-5 and TRBJ2-3; tentatively, D is TRBD1 (5 bases). The origin of this receptor is a man aged 50 or older with Graves' hyperthyroidism. The source material was blood. The CDR3 DNA sequence: TGTGCCAGCAGCTTTGACAGTAACACAGATACGCAGTATTTT. It translates to CASSFDSNTDTQYF.